A single T cell receptor (beta chain) is shown here with its context. What it binds is unknown. Here immunoSEQ multiplex PCR was the method, and the copy in TCRdb shows in-frame clones only, minus some. Among 84,000 or so clones listed, more than 60% were seen once. These data belong to a study of vaccination effects on CD4 cells after COVID-19. The wider study: Samples that were drawn after vaccination came a median of 72 days after the second dose.

Peptide-pool stimulation followed by sequencing identified expanded antigen-specific CD4+ clonotypes in the ViraFEST assay. Isolating CD4+ T cells followed about 10 days of culture. Everyone in the study got two shots of either the BNT162b2 or mRNA-1273 vaccine. The study found no prior SARS-CoV-2 infection in the vaccine recipients, who tested negative for nucleocapsid antibodies. In culture with 10 IU/ml IL-2 and roughly 9.3 ug/ml peptides, PBMC were grown at 1.5 million to 2.5 million per well. A half-volume exchange with IL-2 medium occurred on days 3 and 7. V lost 7 bases and J lost 5, with 17 bases in between. The germline V gene has CDR1 SNHLY and CDR2 FYNNEI. This CDR3 spans 14 amino acids.

This specimen was CD4+ T cells from PBMCs cultured with HCoV-OC43 spike peptides, taken after COVID-19 vaccination. Subset in this sample: HCoV-OC43 spike overlapping peptide pool stimulation. The TCR was taken from a human donor who received a COVID-19 vaccine. The genes are TRBV2 and TRBJ2-5, with unresolved D. Here the CDR3 DNA reads TGTGCCAGCACCCCTGGGGTCGGTCGGGAGACCCAGTACTTC. Its translation: CASTPGVGRETQYF.